This T cell receptor (beta chain) was captured in a study of technical replicates of blood from a handful of donors. Here immunoSEQ multiplex PCR was the method, and the copy in TCRdb shows in-frame clones only, minus some. The sample holds more than 75,000 clones, 90% to 97% seen once. The clonotype comes from a human donor in good health. Sequencing was carried out using T cells isolated from PBMCs.

The CDR3 region is CASSLSRGRFPVYGYTF. CDR3 DNA sequence: TGTGCCAGCAGCTTGTCCAGGGGCCGATTTCCCGTCTATGGCTACACCTTC. The rearrangement joins TRBV5-8 to TRBJ1-2, with D possibly TRBD1 on 6 matching bases. Between the trimmed V and J ends, which lost 1 base and 4 bases, there was a span of 20 bases. The germline gives CDR1 SGHTS, CDR2 YDEGEE. The CDR3 extends over 17 amino acids.